These T cell receptor beta chains were read from a single sample in a study of blood T cell repertoires in COVID-19. Measured with immunoSEQ multiplex PCR; TCRdb has only the in-frame clones, and not every one. The data contain about 330,000 clones, 85% to 90% of them seen just once; the ten biggest clones take up 8% to 13%. Sequencing input: PBMCs or T cells enriched from blood (not recorded which). These receptors all stem from a woman between 18 and 29 years old who had recovered from COVID-19. The CDR3 runs from the conserved cysteine through the conserved F or W. The D gene is left open where the match is weak. Size tells how often a clone was seen (once, few, many) or the class of an expanded clone, and some rows leave it out.

CDR3 | DNA | length | J | D | size | V
CASRNQGHTIYF | TGTGCCAGCAGGAACCAGGGGCACACCATATATTTT | 12 | TRBJ1-3 | - | - | TRBV6-5
CASSSNLGQPQHF | TGTGCCAGCAGTTCCAACCTCGGGCAGCCCCAGCATTTT | 13 | TRBJ1-5 | - | few | TRBV2
CASSDDGTSGNTIYF | TGTGCCAGCAGTGATGATGGGACTAGTGGAAACACCATATATTTT | 15 | TRBJ1-3 | - | - | TRBV6-1
CASQGPSNEKLFF | TGTGCCAGCCAGGGGCCCTCTAATGAAAAACTGTTTTTT | 13 | TRBJ1-4 | - | - | TRBV2
CASSLRSEFLEAFF | TGCGCCAGCAGCTTGAGGTCGGAGTTCTTGGAAGCTTTCTTT | 14 | TRBJ1-1 | - | - | TRBV5-1
CASSSLMGGEQFF | TGTGCCAGCAGTTCTCTTATGGGGGGTGAGCAGTTCTTC | 13 | TRBJ2-1 | - | - | TRBV28
CSARERYEAFF | TGCAGTGCTAGAGAACGGTATGAAGCTTTCTTT | 11 | TRBJ1-1 | - | - | TRBV20-1
CASSLIMETEAFF | TGCGCCAGCAGCTTGATTATGGAGACTGAAGCTTTCTTT | 13 | TRBJ1-1 | - | - | TRBV5-1
CASSEPTGGDGYTF | TGTGCCAGCAGTGAACCGACAGGGGGCGATGGCTACACCTTC | 14 | TRBJ1-2 | TRBD1 | few | TRBV2
CASSIQRGANLQFF | TGTGCCAGTAGTATTCAGCGCGGGGCAAACCTCCAGTTCTTC | 14 | TRBJ2-1 | - | - | TRBV19
CATSDPATGETQYF | TGTGCCACCAGTGATCCCGCTACGGGGGAGACCCAGTACTTC | 14 | TRBJ2-5 | - | - | TRBV24-1
CASSLGPSGNNEQFF | TGCGCCAGCAGCTTGGGTCCCAGCGGAAACAATGAGCAGTTCTTC | 15 | TRBJ2-1 | - | once | TRBV5-1
CASSSGGSPVNEQYF | TGTGCCAGCAGCTCAGGGGGCTCCCCTGTTAACGAGCAGTACTTC | 15 | TRBJ2-7 | TRBD1 | - | TRBV9
CASIMTGQGWNEQFF | TGTGCCAGCATCATGACCGGACAGGGATGGAATGAGCAGTTCTTC | 15 | TRBJ2-1 | TRBD1 | few | TRBV27
CASSEARGNNEQFF | TGTGCCAGCAGTGAGGCGCGGGGAAACAATGAGCAGTTCTTC | 14 | TRBJ2-1 | - | - | TRBV2
CASNPGHTSSGANVLTF | TGCGCCAGCAACCCGGGACACACGAGCTCTGGGGCCAACGTCCTGACTTTC | 17 | TRBJ2-6 | - | - | TRBV4-1
CSVAGRLAGGRGTDTQYF | TGCAGCGTTGCAGGACGACTAGCGGGAGGGCGCGGCACAGATACGCAGTATTTT | 18 | TRBJ2-3 | TRBD2 | - | TRBV29-1
CASSTPYVRSNQPQHF | TGCGCCAGCAGCACCCCATATGTCAGGAGCAATCAGCCCCAGCATTTT | 16 | TRBJ1-5 | - | - | TRBV5-1
CASSPPSWRDLNTEAFF | TGCGCCAGCAGCCCTCCCTCGTGGAGGGATTTGAACACTGAAGCTTTCTTT | 17 | TRBJ1-1 | - | once | TRBV4-1
CASSVDFHPSGNTQYF | TGTGCCAGCAGCGTAGATTTCCACCCCAGCGGAAATACGCAGTATTTT | 16 | TRBJ2-3 | - | - | TRBV9
CASSLIHRSEQYF | TGCGCCAGCAGCCTTATCCACAGGTCCGAGCAGTACTTC | 13 | TRBJ2-7 | - | - | TRBV5-1
CSVEDPGLVNNEQFF | TGCAGCGTTGAAGATCCGGGACTAGTGAACAATGAGCAGTTCTTC | 15 | TRBJ2-1 | TRBD2 | - | TRBV29-1
CASSPRGQGRGEKLFF | TGTGCCAGCTCACCGAGGGGACAGGGCAGAGGTGAAAAACTGTTTTTT | 16 | TRBJ1-4 | TRBD1 | - | TRBV18
CASSYSYANSGNTIYF | TGTGCCAGCAGTTACTCGTATGCTAATTCTGGAAACACCATATATTTT | 16 | TRBJ1-3 | - | few | TRBV6-6
CASSFGTGVHQPQHF | TGTGCCAGCAGCTTCGGGACAGGGGTGCATCAGCCCCAGCATTTT | 15 | TRBJ1-5 | TRBD1 | few | TRBV27
CASSFSSSTDTQYF | TGCGCCAGCAGCTTTAGCAGTTCCACAGATACGCAGTATTTT | 14 | TRBJ2-3 | - | - | TRBV5-1
CASSYSGGDTGELFF | TGTGCCAGCAGTTACTCAGGGGGGGACACCGGGGAGCTGTTTTTT | 15 | TRBJ2-2 | - | - | TRBV6-5
CASSLAQDGYTF | TGTGCCAGCAGCTTAGCACAGGATGGCTACACCTTC | 12 | TRBJ1-2 | - | - | TRBV11-1
CASSTGQGVPSYEQYF | TGTGCCAGCAGCACGGGACAGGGGGTACCCTCCTACGAGCAGTACTTC | 16 | TRBJ2-7 | TRBD1 | - | TRBV5-4
CASSYREGYTF | TGTGCCAGCAGTTACAGGGAGGGCTACACCTTC | 11 | TRBJ1-2 | - | - | TRBV6-6
CASSLERGGGYEQYF | TGTGCCAGCAGCCTTGAGCGGGGCGGTGGATACGAGCAGTACTTC | 15 | TRBJ2-7 | TRBD2 | - | TRBV27
CASSQVAGGPLEQFF | TGTGCCAGCAGCCAAGTAGCGGGAGGGCCTCTTGAGCAGTTCTTC | 15 | TRBJ2-1 | TRBD2 | - | TRBV4-2
CASSRTGVGSPLHF | TGTGCCAGCAGCCGGACAGGGGTCGGTTCACCCCTCCACTTT | 14 | TRBJ1-6 | TRBD1 | - | TRBV5-4
CASSPPGLKEKLFF | TGTGCCAGCAGTCCCCCCGGGTTAAAGGAAAAACTGTTTTTT | 14 | TRBJ1-4 | - | - | TRBV28
CASSVGTGPYEQYF | TGTGCCAGCAGCGTAGGGACAGGGCCCTACGAGCAGTACTTC | 14 | TRBJ2-7 | TRBD1 | once | TRBV9
CASSPGQGKNIQYF | TGTGCCAGCAGCCCCGGACAGGGGAAAAACATTCAGTACTTC | 14 | TRBJ2-4 | TRBD1 | - | TRBV9
CASSIPISGLTGELFF | TGTGCCAGCAGCATTCCCATTAGCGGGCTTACCGGGGAGCTGTTTTTT | 16 | TRBJ2-2 | TRBD2 | - | TRBV11-1
CASSFGTEYSGANVLTF | TGTGCCAGCAGCTTCGGGACAGAGTACTCTGGGGCCAACGTCCTGACTTTC | 17 | TRBJ2-6 | TRBD1 | - | TRBV13
CASGLGREETQYF | TGTGCTAGTGGTTTAGGCAGGGAAGAGACCCAGTACTTC | 13 | TRBJ2-5 | - | - | TRBV12-5
CAWKGLGRGKADTQYF | TGTGCCTGGAAGGGGTTGGGCAGGGGAAAGGCAGATACGCAGTATTTT | 16 | TRBJ2-3 | - | - | TRBV30
CASSLSAGGAIDGYTF | TGTGCCAGCAGTTTATCGGCAGGGGGCGCGATCGATGGCTACACCTTC | 16 | TRBJ1-2 | TRBD1 | - | TRBV28